This T cell receptor beta chain emerged from a study of radiation and T cells in renal cell carcinoma. Notes on the study in general: Dominant CDR3 motifs were more common in irradiated tumors than controls.

Concerning this clone itself: The antigen is unknown.

Specified treatment: treatment-naive control, cytoreductive nephrectomy. Treatment-naive patients without radiation supplied the control tumors at nephrectomy. Some clones are missing from TCRdb's copy, which holds only in-frame ones; the method was immunoSEQ multiplex PCR. The sample holds more than 9,500 clones, roughly 65% seen once. This sequence was found in an elderly woman with renal cell carcinoma. This specimen consisted of tumor tissue, obtained from a patient whose treatment was nephrectomy without radiotherapy.

CDR3 region: CASSSRTEQLNTEAFF. CDR3 DNA: TGTGCCAGCAGCTCCCGGACGGAACAATTGAACACTGAAGCTTTCTTT. This chain connects TRBV7-2 to TRBJ1-1; D unresolved. The CDR3 loop spans 16 amino acids. The V gene lost 4 bases and the J gene lost 0 bases, with 15 bases spanning the gap. The germline V gene encodes CDR1 SGHTA and CDR2 FQGNSA.